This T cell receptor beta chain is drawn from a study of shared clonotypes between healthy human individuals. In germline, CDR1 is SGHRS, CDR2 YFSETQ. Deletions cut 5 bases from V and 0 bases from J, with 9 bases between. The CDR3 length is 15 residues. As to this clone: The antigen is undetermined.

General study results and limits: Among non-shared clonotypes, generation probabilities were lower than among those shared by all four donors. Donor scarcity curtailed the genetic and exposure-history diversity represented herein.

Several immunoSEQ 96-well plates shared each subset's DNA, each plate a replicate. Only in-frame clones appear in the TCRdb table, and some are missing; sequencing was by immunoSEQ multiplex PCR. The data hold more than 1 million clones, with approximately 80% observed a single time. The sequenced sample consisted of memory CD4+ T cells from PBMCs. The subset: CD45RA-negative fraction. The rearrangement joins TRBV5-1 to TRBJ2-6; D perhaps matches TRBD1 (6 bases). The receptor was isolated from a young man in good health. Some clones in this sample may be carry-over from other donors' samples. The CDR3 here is CASRSQGSGANVLTF. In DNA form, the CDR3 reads TGCGCCAGCAGGTCACAGGGCTCTGGGGCCAACGTCCTGACTTTC.